This T cell receptor (beta chain) was identified during a study of T cells in Graves' hyperthyroidism and ophthalmopathy (dated by TCRdb to between 2018 and 2021). Turning to the overall study: Peripheral blood samples were taken at the time of initial diagnosis, prior to any treatment. A discovery cohort of about a hundred patients, 43 with Graves' ophthalmopathy and about 58 with stable Graves' hyperthyroidism, was used to find distinguishing TCR V-J signatures. Whether ophthalmopathy could be predicted prospectively was tested in an independent validation cohort made up of fewer than 20 hyperthyroidism patients plus 17 patients who later progressed to ophthalmopathy. For training and testing, the roughly 100 patients in the discovery cohort were randomly divided in a 7:3 ratio. The study also compared thyroid tissue and blood T-cell repertoires from several Graves' hyperthyroidism patients. Once sampling was done, hyperthyroidism patients were given methimazole at a starting dose of 30 mg daily, whereas ophthalmopathy patients were given high-dose intravenous methylprednisolone. TCR Vbeta CDR3 sequencing of roughly 140 peripheral blood samples (roughly 41 ophthalmopathy, over 70 hyperthyroidism and some 17 progressor patients) is reported in the paper. What the work shows at the level of the full study, not this receptor alone: No statistical method was used to fix the sample size in advance, and group allocation was not hidden from the investigators. Blood samples also contained most of the expanded thyroid clonotypes (frequency above 0.001), which suggests that blood repertoires may reflect thyroid immune responses. In validation, progression to ophthalmopathy was predicted by the model with around 70% sensitivity and just over 72% specificity, a median of approximately 6.5 months before onset. In cross-validation, a model built on a 13 V-J signature told ophthalmopathy apart from stable hyperthyroidism with approximately 90% sensitivity and 81% to 82% specificity, and in testing the same model reached 80%/75%.

This clonotype was observed a few times. The antigen it recognizes is unknown. Per-nucleotide qualities are absent, and no much larger clonotype sits a single base away. Ophthalmopathy patients had moderately to severely active disease, Clinical Activity Score of at least 3, NOSPECS grade of at least 4, and duration under 3 months. Patients with uncontrolled infections, other autoimmune diseases, pregnancy or lactation were excluded. Diagnoses relied on clinical symptoms, serum thyroxine and TRAb, thyroid ultrasound and orbital computed tomography. Ficoll-Paque density gradient centrifugation was used to isolate PBMCs from 8.5 to 10 ml of fresh peripheral blood. Total RNA was extracted with Trizol reagent, and quality was checked on an Agilent 2100 Bioanalyzer. The CDR3, from cysteine to phenylalanine, totals 14 residues. Only the CDR3 DNA stays, 42 bases, in frame from base 1. After removal of 0 bases from V and 9 bases from J, the junction retains 5 bases not matched to a gene. The germline V gene (reference sequence) sets CDR1 to SGHNT and CDR2 to YYREEE.

Amplification of TCR beta CDR3 regions was carried out from RNA transcripts. A first-round RT-PCR of the TCR CDR3 used the HTBI primer set with the Qiagen OneStep RT-PCR kit. Libraries were constructed in a second round of multiplex PCR, after which size selection and purification were performed. Paired-end sequencing of the libraries was performed with 100 bp reads on an Illumina HiSeq2000. The authors' analysis ran thus. SOAPnuke was used to process the raw data, throwing out any read that contained adapters or uncalled bases, had a mean Phred below 15, or lacked an exact constant-primer or identifier match. High-quality paired reads were merged using COPE v1.2.5, and each unique nucleotide sequence was defined as a clonotype. Clonotypes were aligned to IMGT TRBV, TRBD and TRBJ reference segments using MiTCR v1.1. The analysis included only V-J combinations with a frequency above 0.0001, which together covered 99.2% of the repertoires. The TCS score was defined as the ratio of F50 (clonal expansion) to E x V (chaos), calculated using BLOSUM62-based TCRdist between CDR3 peptides within each V-J. Welch's t-statistics and random forest reduced 450 to 600 V-J features to 13, which were used in a naive Bayes classifier (R e1071). The raw public reads went through TCRdb reprocessing: fastp at Q25, MiXCR clone calling, in-frame beta chains kept. Each CDR3 protein gets just one entry, which takes the most common genes and DNA from the rows behind it. The V and J calls were determined by TCRdb, not by the authors. Within this sample are over 45,000 distinct CDR3 sequences, with approximately 52% of them counted one time only. The ten largest account for roughly a tenth of the sample.

This chain is built from TRBV5-4 and TRBJ2-1, and TRBD2 matches 8 of the central bases. Sequenced: blood. The sequence was obtained from a woman in her fifties or sixties with Graves' ophthalmopathy. The nucleotide sequence reads as follows: TGTGCCAGCAGCTTGGCGGGAGGGCCGGGTGAGCAGTTCTTC. It is translated as CASSLAGGPGEQFF.